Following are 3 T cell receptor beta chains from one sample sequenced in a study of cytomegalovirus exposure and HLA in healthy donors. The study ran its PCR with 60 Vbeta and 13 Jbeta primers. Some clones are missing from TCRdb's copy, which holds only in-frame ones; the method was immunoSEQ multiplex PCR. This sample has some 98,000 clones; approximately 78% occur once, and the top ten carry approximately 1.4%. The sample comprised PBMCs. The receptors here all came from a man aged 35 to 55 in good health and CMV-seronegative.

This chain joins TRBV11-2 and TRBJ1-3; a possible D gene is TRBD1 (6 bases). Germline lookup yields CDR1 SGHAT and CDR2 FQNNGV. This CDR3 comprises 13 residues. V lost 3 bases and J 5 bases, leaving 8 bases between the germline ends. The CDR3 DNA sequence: TGTGCCAGCAGCTTGACAGGAAGAAACACCATATATTTT. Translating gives CASSLTGRNTIYF.

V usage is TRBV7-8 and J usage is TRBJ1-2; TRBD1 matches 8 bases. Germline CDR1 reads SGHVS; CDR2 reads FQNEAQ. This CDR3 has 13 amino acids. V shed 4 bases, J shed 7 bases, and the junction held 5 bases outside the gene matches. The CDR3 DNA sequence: TGTGCCAGCAGCTCTGGACAGGGCCGTGGCTACACCTTC. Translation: CASSSGQGRGYTF.

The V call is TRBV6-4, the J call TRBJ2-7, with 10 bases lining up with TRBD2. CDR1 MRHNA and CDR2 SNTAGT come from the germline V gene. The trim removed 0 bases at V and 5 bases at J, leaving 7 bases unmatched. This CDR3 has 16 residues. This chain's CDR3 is CASSDSLAGEYHEQYF. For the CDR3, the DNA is TGTGCCAGCAGTGACTCTCTAGCGGGGGAGTACCACGAGCAGTACTTC.